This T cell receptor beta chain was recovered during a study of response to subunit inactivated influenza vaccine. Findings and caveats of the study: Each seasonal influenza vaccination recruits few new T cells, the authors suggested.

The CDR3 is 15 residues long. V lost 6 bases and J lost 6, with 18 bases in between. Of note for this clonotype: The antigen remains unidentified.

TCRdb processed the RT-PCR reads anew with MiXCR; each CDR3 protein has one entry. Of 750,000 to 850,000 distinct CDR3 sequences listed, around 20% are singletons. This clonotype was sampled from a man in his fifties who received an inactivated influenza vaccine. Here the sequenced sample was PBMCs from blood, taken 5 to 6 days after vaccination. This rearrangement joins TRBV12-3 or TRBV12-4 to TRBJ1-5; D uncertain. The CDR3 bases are TGTGCCAGCAGGACTACCGGTCGTAGGGCTCAGCCCCAGCATTTT. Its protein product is CASRTTGRRAQPQHF.